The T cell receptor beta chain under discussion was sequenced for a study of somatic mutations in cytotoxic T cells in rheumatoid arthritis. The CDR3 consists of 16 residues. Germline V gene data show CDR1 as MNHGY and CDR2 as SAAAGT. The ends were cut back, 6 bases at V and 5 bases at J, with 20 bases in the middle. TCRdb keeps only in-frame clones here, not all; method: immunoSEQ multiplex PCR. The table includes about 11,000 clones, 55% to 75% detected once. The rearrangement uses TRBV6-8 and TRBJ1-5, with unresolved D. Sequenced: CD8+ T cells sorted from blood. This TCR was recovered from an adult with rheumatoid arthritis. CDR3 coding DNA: TGTGCCAGCAGCCCCATCCCGTGGATCACTTATCAGCCCCAGCATTTT. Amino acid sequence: CASSPIPWITYQPQHF.